This T cell receptor beta chain stems from a study of naive and memory T cell subsets. The CDR3 consists of 13 residues. Trimming shortened V by 10 bases and J by 4 bases, and 17 bases separated the two germline ends. In germline, CDR1 is SNHLY, CDR2 FYNNEI. This clonotype was found many times. Four PCR rounds used nested alpha and beta constant region primers plus the SP2 primer. For blood and skin samples, reverse transcription used TCR alpha and beta constant primers. Each CDR3 protein is one row after TCRdb ran MiXCR on the 5' RACE reads. The sample has 55,000 to 65,000 distinct CDR3 sequences, 8% to 9% seen once. The library had UMIs added by 3' ligation of an oligonucleotide to TCR cDNA. Reverse transcription used DNase-treated unsorted total RNA, aiming for about 1 to 1000 ng.

The V call is TRBV2, the J call TRBJ2-7; possibly TRBD1 or TRBD2 for D (5 bases each). The clonotype was recovered from a female donor in good health. CDR3 sequence (DNA): TGTGCCACAGTACCGGGACCGACTTACGAGCAGTACTTC. This sequence encodes CATVPGPTYEQYF.